The 2 T cell receptor beta chains listed next were all sequenced from one sample in a study of tissue T cells after allogeneic stem cell transplantation. This table comes from immunoSEQ multiplex PCR, and its TCRdb copy is limited to in-frame clones, with some not included. The table shows about 11,000 clones, with 35% to 45% occurring only once. Regarding time point: mouse harvest day 7 after allogeneic transplant. The graft held 10^6 splenic CD5+ T cells and 10^7 T-cell-depleted bone marrow cells. Sequenced: skin. The receptors were sampled from a female BALB/c mouse given C57BL/6 T cells with graft-versus-host disease after an allogeneic hematopoietic cell transplant.

This clone was counted a few times. The gene symbols are mouse symbols. From the germline J gene comes the end of the CDR3, since the read stops 1 residue before it. The J gene is TRBJ1-3, the V gene TRBV3, with a weak D call TRBD1 (6 bases). Trimming removed 3 bases from V and 1 base from J, with 10 bases in between. Germline lookup yields CDR1 SNHLY and CDR2 FYNGKV (reference sequence). The CDR3 is made up of 15 amino acids. The CDR3 DNA, read in part, is TGTGCCAGCAGCTTGGGGGGCAGGTCTGGAAATACGCTCTAT. This gives the protein CASSLGGRSGNTLY. The whole CDR3 protein is CASSLGGRSGNTLYF.

This clone was seen a few times. Gene names are mouse gene names. The read finishes 1 residue shy of the CDR3 end, and the germline J gene is used to complete it. This chain joins TRBV26 and TRBJ2-7, with D possibly being TRBD1 (5 bases). Germline CDR1 KGHPV, CDR2 FQNQEV (reference sequence). The CDR3 totals 13 residues. V dropped 3 bases and J dropped 0 bases, with 6 bases sitting between them. CDR3 residues: CASSLDSSYEQYF. The CDR3 bases that were read are TGTGCCAGCAGTCTAGACAGCTCCTATGAACAGTAC.